Listed below are T cell receptor beta chains from one sample, sequenced in a study of T cell responses to AZD1222 COVID-19 vaccine. Only in-frame clones appear in the TCRdb table, and some are missing; sequencing was by immunoSEQ multiplex PCR. Of 45,000 or so clones listed, 70% to 90% are singletons. This specimen was peripheral blood, taken 28 days after the second AZD1222 dose. The source of these receptors is an adult who received the AZD1222 COVID-19 vaccine. The CDR3 runs from the conserved cysteine through the conserved F or W. D genes are given only for firm matches. The size field is filled for only some rows; it gives once, few, many or a size class.

TGTGCCAGCACGGGACTAGCGGGAGTTGAGACCCAGTACTTC	CASTGLAGVETQYF	TRBD2	TRBV2	TRBJ2-5	NA	14
TGTGCCAGTCAGCGTGTGGGGCAGGGGAACTACGAGCAGTACTTC	CASQRVGQGNYEQYF	NA	TRBV6-5	TRBJ2-7	NA	15
TGTGCCAGCAGACTTCCGGGACAGGGGATTTATAACTATGGCTACACCTTC	CASRLPGQGIYNYGYTF	TRBD1	TRBV28	TRBJ1-2	NA	17
TGTGCCAGTAGCCTACTAGCGGGAATCGACGAGCAGTACTTC	CASSLLAGIDEQYF	TRBD2	TRBV19	TRBJ2-7	NA	14
TGTGCCAGCAGCCCCCGGACAGGGAGTGACTCTGGGGCCAACGTCCTGACTTTC	CASSPRTGSDSGANVLTF	TRBD1	TRBV9	TRBJ2-6	NA	18
TGTGCTAGTGGCCGCAGCGATGGCTACACCTTC	CASGRSDGYTF	NA	TRBV12-5	TRBJ1-2	NA	11
TGTGCCAGTGGGACAGGGAGTGTTTACGAGCAGTACTTC	CASGTGSVYEQYF	TRBD1	TRBV19	TRBJ2-7	NA	13
TGCGCCAGCAGTGAGTCAGACAGGCACACCGGGGAGCTGTTTTTT	CASSESDRHTGELFF	NA	TRBV10-2	TRBJ2-2	once	15
TGTGCCAGCAGCTCGACGGGACTAGCTGAGGGTGGGTACTTC	CASSSTGLAEGGYF	TRBD2	TRBV5-6	TRBJ2-7	NA	14
TGTGCCAGCTTCGGCGCCCTCGGTGAGACCCAGTACTTC	CASFGALGETQYF	NA	TRBV6-5	TRBJ2-5	NA	13
TGTGCCAGCAGCTTCTTAACAGCCCGGGACCCGACACCCCATACGCAGTATTTT	CASSFLTARDPTPHTQYF	NA	TRBV5-6	TRBJ2-3	NA	18
TGTGCCAGCAGCTTAATGGACACGAACACTGAAGCTTTCTTT	CASSLMDTNTEAFF	NA	TRBV6-5	TRBJ1-1	NA	14
TGCGCCAGCAGCTTGGAGAACCCAGGGGGTAGGAATGAGCAGTTCTTC	CASSLENPGGRNEQFF	TRBD1	TRBV5-1	TRBJ2-1	NA	16
TGCGCCAGCAGCTTGGAGGGTAGCGGGGTGTTCTACGAGCAGTACTTC	CASSLEGSGVFYEQYF	TRBD2	TRBV5-1	TRBJ2-7	NA	16
TGTGCCAGTAGTATAGAGGGGGGGCTCCGCTACAACTATGGCTACACCTTC	CASSIEGGLRYNYGYTF	NA	TRBV19	TRBJ1-2	NA	17
TGTGCCAGCAGTCTTACAGGGGAAGCTTTCTTT	CASSLTGEAFF	NA	TRBV12-3/TRBV12-4	TRBJ1-1	NA	11
TGCGCCAGCAGCCAAGTGGAGGGGGAGGTTTACGAGCAGTACTTC	CASSQVEGEVYEQYF	NA	TRBV4-1	TRBJ2-7	NA	15
TGTGCCAGCAGCTATGTCGACAGGGGACGGTACAATGAGCAGTTCTTC	CASSYVDRGRYNEQFF	TRBD1	TRBV7-2	TRBJ2-1	NA	16
TGTGCCACCAGTGACCCTGTTAGACAGATACAGTACTTC	CATSDPVRQIQYF	NA	TRBV24-1	TRBJ2-7	NA	13
TGTGCCAGCAGCTTAGGTTTGCGGGGATACCAAGAGACCCAGTACTTC	CASSLGLRGYQETQYF	NA	TRBV7-8	TRBJ2-5	NA	16
TGTGCCAGCAGTTACTCGAACGGGGCCGGGGAGACCCAGTACTTC	CASSYSNGAGETQYF	NA	TRBV6-2/TRBV6-3	TRBJ2-5	NA	15
TGCGCCAGCCAGGGACAGGGGAACACTGAAGCTTTCTTT	CASQGQGNTEAFF	TRBD1	TRBV10-1	TRBJ1-1	NA	13
TGCAGCGTTGAAGATCGGGCAGATACGCAGTATTTT	CSVEDRADTQYF	NA	TRBV29-1	TRBJ2-3	NA	12
TGCAGCGTGAGCCCTGAAGAGACCCAGTACTTC	CSVSPEETQYF	NA	TRBV29-1	TRBJ2-5	once	11
TGTGCCAGCATTTACGGGGGAGAGATGAACACTGAAGCTTTCTTT	CASIYGGEMNTEAFF	NA	TRBV2	TRBJ1-1	NA	15
TGTGCCAGCATTCCAAAGAACTATGGCTACACCTTC	CASIPKNYGYTF	NA	TRBV21-1	TRBJ1-2	NA	12
TGTGCCAGCAGCTTACGGGGGAACAGTCAGAGCGGCCAGTACTTC	CASSLRGNSQSGQYF	NA	TRBV13	TRBJ2-5	NA	15
TGTGCCAGCAGTTCTTTTTGGGGAGTCTACGAGCAGTACTTC	CASSSFWGVYEQYF	NA	TRBV6-6	TRBJ2-7	NA	14
TGTGCCAGCAGGGGACTAGCGGGAGGCTTGCGGAATGAGCAGTTCTTC	CASRGLAGGLRNEQFF	TRBD2	TRBV11-2	TRBJ2-1	NA	16
TGTGCCAGCAGCAATCAAACACGGGGAGGGAAGGCCTCTAATGAAAAACTGTTTTTT	CASSNQTRGGKASNEKLFF	NA	TRBV7-9	TRBJ1-4	NA	19
TGCGCCAGCAGCCATGTGGGGGGTAGGGGCCTCCAAGAGACCCAGTACTTC	CASSHVGGRGLQETQYF	NA	TRBV4-1	TRBJ2-5	NA	17
TGTGCCAGCAGTGAAGCGGGACAGGGAGGCTACGAGCAGTACTTC	CASSEAGQGGYEQYF	TRBD1	TRBV25-1	TRBJ2-7	NA	15
TGTGCCAGCAGCTTAGTCTATTCAGGAACCAACCGAAATAACACTGAAGCTTTCTTT	CASSLVYSGTNRNNTEAFF	NA	TRBV11-2	TRBJ1-1	once	19
TGTGCCAGCAGTCCCGGGCCGGGAAAGACCGGGGAGCTGTTTTTT	CASSPGPGKTGELFF	NA	TRBV28	TRBJ2-2	NA	15
TGTGCCAGCAGCCAAGACCGGCGGAGGAGCACTGAAGCTTTCTTT	CASSQDRRRSTEAFF	NA	TRBV3-1/TRBV3-2	TRBJ1-1	NA	15
TGTGCCAGCACCCGAGGGGGGGAGAGGAATGAGCAGTTCTTC	CASTRGGERNEQFF	NA	TRBV6-5	TRBJ2-1	NA	14
TGCGCCAGCAGTGAGTTAAGTCCCAGCTACAATGAGCAGTTCTTC	CASSELSPSYNEQFF	NA	TRBV10-2	TRBJ2-1	NA	15
TGCGCCAGCAGCACAAACACAGATACGCAGTATTTT	CASSTNTDTQYF	NA	TRBV5-1	TRBJ2-3	NA	12
TGCGCCAGCAGCCAACAGACAGGGGGGTATGGCTACACCTTC	CASSQQTGGYGYTF	TRBD1	TRBV4-3	TRBJ1-2	NA	14
TGCAGCGTTGGAGCGGGAGTCTCAGATACGCAGTATTTT	CSVGAGVSDTQYF	TRBD2	TRBV29-1	TRBJ2-3	once	13
TGCAGCGCCAATAGGGGGAGCACTGAAGCTTTCTTT	CSANRGSTEAFF	NA	TRBV29-1	TRBJ1-1	NA	12
TGTGCCAGCAGCCCTCGACAGGGGGGGTACAATGAGCAGTTCTTC	CASSPRQGGYNEQFF	TRBD1	TRBV11-3	TRBJ2-1	NA	15
TGCGCCAGCAGCTTGGCCAACGGGAACACTGAAGCTTTCTTT	CASSLANGNTEAFF	NA	TRBV5-1	TRBJ1-1	NA	14
TGTGCCACCAGTGACGCCCTGGGACAGGGGCCCGGGGAGCTGTTTTTT	CATSDALGQGPGELFF	TRBD1	TRBV24-1	TRBJ2-2	few	16